Listed here are 26 T cell receptor beta chains from one sample, sequenced in a study of cytomegalovirus exposure and HLA in healthy donors. Researchers ran the PCR with 60 Vbeta and 13 Jbeta primers. Sequencing was performed with immunoSEQ multiplex PCR; in TCRdb, only in-frame clones are kept and a portion is missing. This sample yields 150,000 to 170,000 clones, of which about 80% are seen a single time; roughly 4% belongs to the top ten. Specimen: PBMCs. The receptors here all came from a woman in her forties in good health and CMV-seronegative.

The chain joins TRBV28 to TRBJ1-1; possibly TRBD1 for D (5 bases). Germline CDR1 MDHEN, CDR2 SYDVKM. The CDR3 sequence is 14 residues long. Trimming took 9 bases from V and 0 from J, leaving 14 bases between them. CDR3 loop: CASPSAGVNTEAFF. The CDR3 DNA reads as TGTGCCAGTCCTTCAGCGGGGGTGAACACTGAAGCTTTCTTT.

In this sample, this clone turned up a few times. The chain links TRBV2 to TRBJ2-7; 9 nucleotides line up with TRBD1. The CDR3 is 16 amino acids. Germline V gives CDR1 SNHLY, CDR2 FYNNEI. After removal of 6 bases from V and 2 bases from J, the junction contained 11 bases not matched to a gene. The CDR3 region is CASSGSLGQGTYEQYF. CDR3 DNA: TGTGCCAGCAGCGGCTCACTGGGACAGGGTACCTACGAGCAGTACTTC.

The V call is TRBV6-1, the J call TRBJ2-3; 12 nucleotides match TRBD2. The CDR3 contains 15 residues. CDR1 MNHNS and CDR2 SASEGT come from the germline V gene. V shed 4 bases and J 3 bases; nucleotides not matched to a gene: 2. This chain's CDR3 is CASSVGLAGTDTQYF. CDR3 nucleotides: TGTGCCAGCAGTGTAGGACTAGCGGGGACAGATACGCAGTATTTT.

This chain links TRBV2 with TRBJ2-7, with D possibly TRBD1 on 5 matching bases. V lost 6 bases and J lost 2, with 11 bases in between. CDR1 and CDR2 (germline): SNHLY, FYNNEI. The CDR3 consists of 13 residues. CDR3 nucleotides: TGTGCCAGCAGCCTCCAGGGCCCCTACGAGCAGTACTTC. Its translation: CASSLQGPYEQYF.

The genes are TRBV9 and TRBJ1-2; the match to TRBD1 covers 7 bases. CDR1 is SGDLS, CDR2 YYNGEE, per germline. J lost 4 bases, V lost 4 bases, and 7 bases had no gene match. This CDR3 is 14 amino acids long. The CDR3, as DNA: TGTGCCAGCAGCACCGGGACAGAAAGCTATGGCTACACCTTC. It specifies CASSTGTESYGYTF.

The J gene is TRBJ2-7, the V gene TRBV4-1; TRBD2 agrees at 9 bases. CDR3 size: 15 residues. Looked up from germline, CDR1 is MGHRA and CDR2 is YSYEKL. Unmatched junction bases numbered 11, after V lost 4 bases and J lost 7 bases. CDR3 loop: CASSPWTSASREQYF. In DNA form, the CDR3 reads TGCGCCAGCAGCCCCTGGACTAGCGCAAGTCGAGAGCAGTACTTC.

CDR3 in amino acids: CASSFGTGEEKLFF. Written as DNA, the CDR3 is TGCGCCAGCAGCTTCGGGACAGGGGAGGAAAAACTGTTTTTT. This chain connects TRBV5-1 to TRBJ1-4, with 10 bases fitting TRBD1. Germline V gene sequence: CDR1 SGHRS, CDR2 YFSETQ. The V and J ends lost 2 bases and 8 bases, in that order; junction bases with no gene match: 3. This CDR3 contains 14 residues.

At least ten counts were recorded for this clone. The gene calls are TRBV2 and TRBJ1-4; no definite D call. The CDR3 has 15 residues. V was shortened by 5 bases and J by 7 bases, with 17 bases between the two germline ends. Germline V CDR1 and CDR2: SNHLY, FYNNEI. CDR3 protein: CASSRAGGMVEKLFF. DNA of the CDR3: TGTGCCAGCAGTCGGGCGGGTGGGATGGTTGAAAAACTGTTTTTT. Drawing the rest from reference TRBV2 and TRBJ1-4, the complete variable domain is EPEVTQTPSHQVTQMGQEVILRCVPISNHLYFYWYRQILGQKVEFLVSFYNNEISEKSEIFDDQFSVERPDGSNFTLKIRSTKLEDSAMYFCASSRAGGMVEKLFFGSGTQLSVL.

V usage is TRBV7-7 and J usage is TRBJ2-5; 9 bases agree with TRBD1. The CDR3 totals 13 residues. Germline V gene lookup returns CDR1 SSHAT and CDR2 FNYEAQ (reference sequence). CDR3 coding DNA: TGTGCTAGTGGGACAGGGCCGAAAGAGACCCAGTACTTC. Its protein product is CASGTGPKETQYF.

This clone has just a few counts. V is TRBV5-1 and J is TRBJ1-1, with a weak D call TRBD1 (6 bases). Trimming took 3 bases from V and 0 from J, leaving 12 bases between them. Germline V gene lookup returns CDR1 SGHRS and CDR2 YFSETQ. The CDR3 totals 15 residues. In nucleotides, the CDR3 is TGCGCCAGCAGCTCGGGGGGCCGATTGAACACTGAAGCTTTCTTT. Translating it yields CASSSGGRLNTEAFF. The whole variable domain, filled in from reference TRBV5-1 and TRBJ1-1, reads KAGVTQTPRYLIKTRGQQVTLSCSPISGHRSVSWYQQTPGQGLQFLFEYFSETQRNKGNFPGRFSGRQFSNSRSEMNVSTLELGDSALYLCASSSGGRLNTEAFFGQGTRLTVV.

This clone showed up just once. The chain is built from TRBV7-2 and TRBJ1-1, with 7 nucleotides matching TRBD1. Unmatched junction bases numbered 7, after V lost 6 bases and J lost 0 bases. This CDR3 is built from 15 residues. Germline CDR1 SGHTA, CDR2 FQGNSA. Here the CDR3 reads CASSRPGGVNTEAFF. The CDR3 DNA reads TGTGCCAGCAGTCGGCCAGGGGGAGTGAACACTGAAGCTTTCTTT.

J is TRBJ2-3 and V is TRBV5-4; D might be TRBD2 (6 bases). V was clipped by 7 bases and J by 0 bases, with 21 bases between them. Germline CDR1 and CDR2: SGHNT and YYREEE (reference sequence). The CDR3 runs to 17 residues. For the CDR3, the DNA is TGTGCCAGCCGCCCAAGTTTAGGCGGGACTAGCACAGATACGCAGTATTTT. Protein product: CASRPSLGGTSTDTQYF. Together with reference TRBV5-4 and TRBJ2-3, the CDR3 gives the full variable domain: ETGVTQSPTHLIKTRGQQVTLRCSSQSGHNTVSWYQQALGQGPQFIFQYYREEENGRGNFPPRFSGLQFPNYSSELNVNALELDDSALYLCASRPSLGGTSTDTQYFGPGTRLTVL.

This clone appeared a few times. The gene calls are TRBV19 and TRBJ1-2; TRBD1 is a possible D gene (5 bases). V lost 3 bases to trimming and J lost 2 bases, with 16 bases between them. The germline gives CDR1 LNHDA, CDR2 SQIVND (reference sequence). The CDR3 has 16 residues. The CDR3 nucleotides read TGTGCCAGTAGTATCCGGCAGGGAAGGTCCAACTATGGCTACACCTTC. Its protein is CASSIRQGRSNYGYTF.

The chain has TRBV27 and TRBJ2-6; D call uncertain. CDR1 and CDR2 (germline): MNHEY, SMNVEV (reference sequence). This CDR3 has 15 amino acids. V shed 5 bases and J shed 2 bases, with 10 bases lying between them. In nucleotides, the CDR3 is TGTGCCAGCAGTCTAGGATGGGCTGGGGCCAACGTCCTGACTTTC. This gives the protein CASSLGWAGANVLTF.

J is TRBJ1-5 and V is TRBV6-5; 7 nucleotides line up with TRBD1. V lost 0 bases, J lost 6 bases, and 5 bases stayed unmatched. This CDR3 is built from 15 residues. Germline assignment: CDR1 MNHEY and CDR2 SVGAGI. The CDR3 reads CASSYSDRVGQPQHF. In DNA form, the CDR3 reads TGTGCCAGCAGTTACTCCGACAGGGTTGGTCAGCCCCAGCATTTT.

The chain uses TRBV6-5 and TRBJ1-1; no reliable D call. Germline V gene sequence: CDR1 MNHEY, CDR2 SVGAGI. Trimming cost V 8 bases and J 0 bases, with 10 bases left between them. The CDR3 consists of 13 residues. For the CDR3, the DNA is TGTGCCAGCGTCACAGACATGAACACTGAAGCTTTCTTT. This codes for CASVTDMNTEAFF.

The chain couples TRBV9 to TRBJ1-2, with 9 bases identical to TRBD1. The CDR3 sequence is 14 residues long. Trimming at V came to 2 bases and at J to 3 bases, leaving 2 bases not matched to a gene. Per germline, CDR1 SGDLS and CDR2 YYNGEE. CDR3 coding DNA: TGTGCCAGCAGCGTCCGGGACAGGGACTATGGCTACACCTTC. It encodes CASSVRDRDYGYTF. Variable domain in full (rest from reference TRBV9 and TRBJ1-2): DSGVTQTPKHLITATGQRVTLRCSPRSGDLSVYWYQQSLDQGLQFLIQYYNGEERAKGNILERFSAQQFPDLHSELNLSSLELGDSALYFCASSVRDRDYGYTFGSGTRLTVV.

The chain joins TRBV11-3 to TRBJ1-2; TRBD1 matches 10 bases. This CDR3 has 13 residues. The ends lost 4 bases at V and 6 bases at J; junction bases unmatched: 2. The germline V gene encodes CDR1 SGHNT and CDR2 YENEEA. The CDR3 spells CASSWDRGNGYTF. The CDR3 DNA is TGTGCCAGCAGCTGGGACAGGGGAAATGGCTACACCTTC.

The chain joins TRBV9 to TRBJ2-5, with 7 bases matching TRBD2. The V segment lost 0 bases and the J segment 5 bases; nucleotides outside the gene matches: 7. CDR3 length: 15 amino acids. Germline V gene sequence: CDR1 SGDLS, CDR2 YYNGEE. Here the CDR3 reads CASSVVTSGGETQYF. Written as DNA, the CDR3 is TGTGCCAGCAGCGTAGTTACCTCCGGGGGGGAGACCCAGTACTTC.

The chain links TRBV5-1 to TRBJ1-4, with no clear D. This CDR3 comprises 15 residues. The germline V gene encodes CDR1 SGHRS and CDR2 YFSETQ. V lost 3 bases and J lost 5, with 14 bases in between. The CDR3 here is CASSWGGQQNEKLFF. CDR3 sequence (DNA): TGCGCCAGCAGCTGGGGAGGGCAGCAGAATGAAAAACTGTTTTTT. The whole variable domain, filled in from reference TRBV5-1 and TRBJ1-4, reads KAGVTQTPRYLIKTRGQQVTLSCSPISGHRSVSWYQQTPGQGLQFLFEYFSETQRNKGNFPGRFSGRQFSNSRSEMNVSTLELGDSALYLCASSWGGQQNEKLFFGSGTQLSVL.

In DNA form, the CDR3 reads TGTGCCAGCAGTTTAAGGGTACAGGGGGCGCATGGCTACACCTTC. Translating gives CASSLRVQGAHGYTF. V usage is TRBV27 and J usage is TRBJ1-2; the match to TRBD1 covers 9 bases. This CDR3 is built from 15 residues. Per the germline V gene, CDR1 is MNHEY and CDR2 is SMNVEV (reference sequence). The junction had 7 bases not matched to a gene; V was cut back by 2 bases and J by 6 bases.

The J gene is TRBJ1-1, the V gene TRBV10-3, with D unclear. Trimming shortened V by 7 bases and J by 1 base, and 10 bases separated the two germline ends. This CDR3 is built from 13 residues. The germline CDR1 and CDR2 sequences are ENHRY and SYGVKD. The CDR3 DNA reads TGTGCCATCACCCTTTCGGGGAACACTGAAGCTTTCTTT. It translates to CAITLSGNTEAFF.

This clone was detected only once. The chain joins TRBV7-2 to TRBJ2-1, with TRBD2 matching over 9 bases. Germline assignment: CDR1 SGHTA and CDR2 FQGNSA. This CDR3 region has 18 residues. Losses at the gene ends were 1 base for V and 2 bases for J; bases not matched to a gene: 9. The CDR3 DNA reads TGTGCCAGCAGCTTAGACTCGGCGGGAGGGAGGGCCTACAATGAGCAGTTCTTC. The encoded protein is CASSLDSAGGRAYNEQFF.

This chain connects TRBV13 to TRBJ1-1; a weak D match, TRBD1 (6 bases). Germline CDR1 PRHDT, CDR2 FYEKMQ (reference sequence). CDR3 length: 15 residues. V was cut by 6 bases and J by 2 bases, with 16 bases left in between. The CDR3 is CASSSQRTVNTEAFF. The DNA of the CDR3 is TGTGCCAGCAGTTCGCAACGGACAGTAAACACTGAAGCTTTCTTT.

As to this clone: One junction end disagrees with the germline gene, perhaps due to a read error. Other DNA sequences within the sample encode an identical CDR3. The V gene is TRBV28, the J gene TRBJ1-2; a weak D match, TRBD1 (6 bases). Germline V gene data show CDR1 as MDHEN and CDR2 as SYDVKM. The CDR3 is 15 residues long. CDR3 region: CASSLGGAGGYGYTF. The CDR3, as DNA: TGCGCCAGCAGCCTGGGGGGGGCCGGGGGCTATGGCTACACCTTC.

The chain couples TRBV21-1 to TRBJ2-1; the DNA was not compared with TRBD2, the D call given in the table. TRBV21-1 is a recognized pseudogene. The CDR3 length is 19 residues. CDR3 nucleotide sequence: TGTGCCAGCATCCCGACTAGCGGGGCCATACAGAGCTCCTACAATGAGCAGTTCTTC. This encodes CASIPTSGAIQSSYNEQFF.